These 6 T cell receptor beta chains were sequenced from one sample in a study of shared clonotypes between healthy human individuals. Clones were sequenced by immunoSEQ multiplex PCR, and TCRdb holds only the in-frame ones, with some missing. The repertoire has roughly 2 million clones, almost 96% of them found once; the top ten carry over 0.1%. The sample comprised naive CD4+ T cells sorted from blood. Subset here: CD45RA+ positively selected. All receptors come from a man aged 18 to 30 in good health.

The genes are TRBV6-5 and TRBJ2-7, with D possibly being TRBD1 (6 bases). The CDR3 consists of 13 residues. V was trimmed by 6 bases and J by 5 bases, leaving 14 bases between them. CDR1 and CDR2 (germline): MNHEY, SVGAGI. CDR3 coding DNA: TGTGCCAGCAGCTACCAGGGGATCAACGAGCAGTACTTC. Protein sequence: CASSYQGINEQYF.

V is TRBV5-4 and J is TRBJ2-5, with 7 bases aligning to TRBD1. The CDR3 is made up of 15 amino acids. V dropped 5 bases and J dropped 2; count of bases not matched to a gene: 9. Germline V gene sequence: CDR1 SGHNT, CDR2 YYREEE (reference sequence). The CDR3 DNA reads TGTGCCAGCAGTCCCGGGACAGAGAAACAAGAGACCCAGTACTTC. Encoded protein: CASSPGTEKQETQYF.

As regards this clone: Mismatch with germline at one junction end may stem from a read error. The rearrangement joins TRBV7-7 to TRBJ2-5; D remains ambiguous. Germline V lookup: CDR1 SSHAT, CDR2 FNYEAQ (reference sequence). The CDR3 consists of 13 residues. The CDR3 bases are TGTGCTAGCAGCCGACGACTCCAAGAGACCCAGTACTTC. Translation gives CASSRRLQETQYF.

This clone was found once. For the CDR3, the DNA is TGTGCCAGCAGCAGGGAGTACTATGGCTACACCTTC. It is translated as CASSREYYGYTF. This chain uses TRBV2 with TRBJ1-2, with D possibly being TRBD1 (5 bases). The CDR3 loop spans 12 amino acids. Germline V CDR1 and CDR2: SNHLY, FYNNEI. Trimming cost V 6 bases and J 3 bases, with 8 bases left between them.

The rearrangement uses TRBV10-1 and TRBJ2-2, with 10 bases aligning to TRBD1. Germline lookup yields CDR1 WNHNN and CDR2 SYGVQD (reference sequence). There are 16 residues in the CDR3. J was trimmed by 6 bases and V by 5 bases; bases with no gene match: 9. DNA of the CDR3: TGCGCCAGCAGTAATGGACAGGGGGGGTTGTCCGGGGAGCTGTTTTTT. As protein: CASSNGQGGLSGELFF.

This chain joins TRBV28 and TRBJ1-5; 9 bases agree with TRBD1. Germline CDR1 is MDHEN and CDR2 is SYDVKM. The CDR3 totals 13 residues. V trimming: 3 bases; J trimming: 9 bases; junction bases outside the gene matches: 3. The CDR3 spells CASSLGQGGPQHF. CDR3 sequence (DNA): TGTGCCAGCAGTTTGGGACAGGGAGGGCCCCAGCATTTT.